This is a list of T cell receptor beta chains from one sample in a study of post-analysis software for immune sequencing data. TCRdb analysed the PCR reads with MiXCR anew, one entry per CDR3 protein. Of hundreds of thousands of distinct CDR3 sequences detected, approximately 59% appear once; the ten largest clones hold approximately 10%. The sequencing input was blood. These receptors were collected from a girl aged 2 to 10 with multiple sclerosis. Both conserved end residues are part of each CDR3. A D gene is named only where the DNA matches it firmly. The size field is filled for only some rows; it gives once, few, many or a size class.

d_gene: TRBD2; j_gene: TRBJ2-1; abundance: .; v_gene: TRBV7-2; CDR3nt: TGTGCCAGCAGCTCGTCCCGGGAGGACGAGCAGTTCTTC; CDR3aa: CASSSSREDEQFF
d_gene: TRBD2; j_gene: TRBJ2-3; abundance: few; v_gene: TRBV29-1; CDR3nt: TGCAGCGTTGATAGGACTAGCGGGTTAGATACGCAGTATTTT; CDR3aa: CSVDRTSGLDTQYF
d_gene: .; j_gene: TRBJ1-2; abundance: .; v_gene: TRBV4-2; CDR3nt: TGTGCCAGCAGCCAAGACCTCCAGCTACACGGCTACACCTTC; CDR3aa: CASSQDLQLHGYTF
d_gene: .; j_gene: TRBJ2-5; abundance: few; v_gene: TRBV25-1; CDR3nt: TGTGCCAGCAGTGAATCAAGGGGCGCAGAGACCCAGTACTTC; CDR3aa: CASSESRGAETQYF
d_gene: .; j_gene: TRBJ2-7; abundance: .; v_gene: TRBV6-1; CDR3nt: TGTGCCAGCAGTGAAGGGACCGTCGACGAGCAGTACTTC; CDR3aa: CASSEGTVDEQYF
d_gene: .; j_gene: TRBJ2-1; abundance: few; v_gene: TRBV4-1; CDR3nt: TGCGCCAGCAGCCCAGTGGACAGCTACAATGAGCAGTTCTTC; CDR3aa: CASSPVDSYNEQFF
d_gene: .; j_gene: TRBJ2-3; abundance: .; v_gene: TRBV28; CDR3nt: TGTGCCAGCACGAACGGTCTCACAGATACGCAGTATTTT; CDR3aa: CASTNGLTDTQYF
d_gene: TRBD1; j_gene: TRBJ2-1; abundance: .; v_gene: TRBV3-1; CDR3nt: TGTGCCAGCAGCCAAACAGGGGACAATGAGCAGTTCTTC; CDR3aa: CASSQTGDNEQFF
d_gene: .; j_gene: TRBJ2-1; abundance: .; v_gene: TRBV20-1; CDR3nt: TGCAGTGCTTACAAGTACAATGAGCAGTTCTTC; CDR3aa: CSAYKYNEQFF
d_gene: TRBD2; j_gene: TRBJ2-1; abundance: few; v_gene: TRBV7-2; CDR3nt: TGTGCCAGCAGCTTAGTCGCTAGCGGGACTTACAATGAGCAGTTCTTC; CDR3aa: CASSLVASGTYNEQFF
d_gene: .; j_gene: TRBJ1-4; abundance: few; v_gene: TRBV5-1; CDR3nt: TGCGCCAGCGCCCGTGGGGATGGGGCTAATGAAAAACTGTTTTTT; CDR3aa: CASARGDGANEKLFF
d_gene: .; j_gene: TRBJ2-1; abundance: .; v_gene: TRBV29-1; CDR3nt: TGCAGCGTTGAGACGGGGATTTCCTACAATGAGCAGTTCTTC; CDR3aa: CSVETGISYNEQFF
d_gene: .; j_gene: TRBJ2-3; abundance: .; v_gene: TRBV6-2/TRBV6-3; CDR3nt: TGTGGCAGCAGTCCATCAAGCACAGATACGCAGTATTTT; CDR3aa: CGSSPSSTDTQYF
d_gene: .; j_gene: TRBJ2-3; abundance: .; v_gene: TRBV10-3; CDR3nt: TGTGCCACGGGACACCCGAGCACAGATACGCAGTATTTT; CDR3aa: CATGHPSTDTQYF
d_gene: TRBD1; j_gene: TRBJ2-5; abundance: .; v_gene: TRBV20-1; CDR3nt: TGCAGTGCTTCGACAGGGGGGGCACAAGAGACCCAGTACTTC; CDR3aa: CSASTGGAQETQYF
d_gene: .; j_gene: TRBJ2-5; abundance: .; v_gene: TRBV30; CDR3nt: TGTGCCTGGAGTCTTCAAGAGACCCAGTACTTC; CDR3aa: CAWSLQETQYF